This passage covers 23 T cell receptor beta chains from one sample sequenced in a study of Ad26.COV2.S vaccination and SARS-CoV-2 variants (dated by TCRdb to the early 2020s). Receptor libraries were prepared by the immunoSEQ multiplex PCR assay. TCRdb provides this immuneACCESS table in a form limited to in-frame rearrangements. Some clones are lacking; in checked studies, under half of them reflect an unresolved V gene, and why the rest are absent is not known. The sample table contains about 350,000 clones; only one count was recorded for 80% to 90% of them. About 10% of the sample rests with the top ten. The label giving this sample's treatment or condition can be read as: about 20 received Ad26.COV2.S at low or high dose, single or two shots; about 5 received placebo; per-sample allocation not given. Repertoires of vaccine and placebo recipients were sequenced from samples taken on day 63 after the first injection.

Sample: peripheral blood, taken in a trial of Ad26.COV2.S vaccine versus placebo. Receptors originate from a person aged 18-65 years who received the Ad26.COV2.S COVID-19 vaccine or a placebo.

CDR3 amino acids: CASAGQLNTEAFF. The CDR3 DNA follows: TGTGCCAGCGCGGGACAGCTGAACACTGAAGCTTTCTTT. The chain couples TRBV18 to TRBJ1-1, with TRBD1 identical over 7 bases. The CDR3 totals 13 residues. With V trimmed by 8 bases and J by 0 bases, 3 bases remained unmatched. The germline V gene has CDR1 KGHSH and CDR2 LQKENI. The whole variable domain, filled in from reference TRBV18 and TRBJ1-1, reads NAGVMQNPRHLVRRRGQEARLRCSPMKGHSHVYWYRQLPEEGLKFMVYLQKENIIDESGMPKERFSAEFPKEGPSILRIQQVVRGDSAAYFCASAGQLNTEAFFGQGTRLTVV.

This rearrangement joins TRBV9 to TRBJ1-1, with D possibly matching TRBD1 (5 bases). V dropped 0 bases and J dropped 1 base, with 7 bases sitting between them. The CDR3 consists of 14 residues. Germline values: CDR1 SGDLS, CDR2 YYNGEE. In nucleotides, the CDR3 is TGTGCCAGCAGCGTAGATCAGGGGAACACTGAAGCTTTCTTT. This sequence encodes CASSVDQGNTEAFF.

The sample holds one count of this clone. The gene calls are TRBV6-6 and TRBJ1-3; 7 nucleotides align to TRBD1. The CDR3 covers 16 residues. The V and J ends lost 11 bases and 4 bases, in that order; junction bases with no gene match: 17. Germline values: CDR1 MNHNY, CDR2 SVGAGI (reference sequence). CDR3 bases: TGTGCCTGTCGGCAGACAGGGATCGCGAGAGGAAACACCATATATTTT. This codes for CACRQTGIARGNTIYF.

V usage is TRBV5-1 and J usage is TRBJ1-1; 7 nucleotides line up with TRBD1. This CDR3 has 15 residues. The V and J ends lost 4 bases and 4 bases, in that order; junction bases with no gene match: 10. CDR1 is SGHRS, CDR2 YFSETQ, per germline. CDR3: CASSPPGDRGTEAFF. Here the CDR3 DNA reads TGCGCCAGCAGCCCCCCGGGGGACAGAGGCACTGAAGCTTTCTTT.

V gene TRBV7-2 combines with J gene TRBJ1-5, with a possible D match to TRBD1 (5 bases). Trimming left V 1 base short and J 5 bases short, with 15 bases between. The length of the CDR3 is 16 residues. Germline CDR1 is SGHTA and CDR2 is FQGNSA. The CDR3 protein is CASSLGWGVRDQPQHF. CDR3 sequence (DNA): TGTGCCAGCAGCTTAGGTTGGGGGGTCCGAGATCAGCCCCAGCATTTT.

This clone was recorded a few times. CDR3 sequence: CASSQGPPGGKDEQYF. DNA for the CDR3: TGTGCCAGCAGCCAAGGCCCCCCAGGGGGCAAGGACGAGCAGTACTTC. The chain uses TRBV4-2 and TRBJ2-7; TRBD1 aligns across 8 bases. CDR3 length equals 16 residues. Germline values: CDR1 LGHNA, CDR2 YNFKEQ. With V trimmed by 1 base and J by 5 bases, 10 bases remained unmatched.

This clone appeared once. The rearrangement links TRBV19 to TRBJ2-5; perhaps TRBD1 as D (6 bases). The ends were cut back, 8 bases at V and 5 bases at J, with 21 bases in the middle. CDR3 length: 15 amino acids. Germline assignment: CDR1 LNHDA and CDR2 SQIVND (reference sequence). Here the CDR3 reads CASGTGTGIGETQYF. The CDR3, as DNA: TGTGCCAGTGGAACAGGGACGGGGATTGGGGAGACCCAGTACTTC. The full variable domain, its missing parts supplied by reference TRBV19 and TRBJ2-5, is DGGITQSPKYLFRKEGQNVTLSCEQNLNHDAMYWYRQDPGQGLRLIYYSQIVNDFQKGDIAEGYSVSREKKESFPLTVTSAQKNPTAFYLCASGTGTGIGETQYFGPGTRLLVL.

The chain employs TRBV11-2 and TRBJ1-1, with 7 bases identical to TRBD1. Trimming at V came to 5 bases and at J to 1 base, leaving 7 bases not matched to a gene. The CDR3 runs to 15 residues. Germline V CDR1 and CDR2: SGHAT, FQNNGV. The CDR3 sequence: CASSPGDSRNTEAFF. CDR3 nucleotide sequence: TGTGCCAGCAGCCCCGGGGACAGTAGGAACACTGAAGCTTTCTTT.

This chain links TRBV7-9 with TRBJ2-1; TRBD2 matches 8 bases. Trimming at V came to 2 bases and at J to 2 bases, leaving 2 bases not matched to a gene. In germline, CDR1 is SEHNR, CDR2 FQNEAQ (reference sequence). The CDR3 has 15 residues. The CDR3 sequence: CASSLSGRAYNEQFF. In nucleotides, the CDR3 is TGTGCCAGCAGCTTAAGCGGGAGAGCCTACAATGAGCAGTTCTTC.

The chain combines TRBV23-1 with TRBJ1-6; D remains ambiguous. TRBV23-1 is treated as an ORF (open reading frame) with a function not yet certain. Deletions cut 2 bases from V and 10 bases from J, with 15 bases between. The CDR3 extends over 15 amino acids. The chain's CDR3 is CASSQERKQESPLHF. CDR3 coding DNA: TGCGCCAGCAGTCAAGAACGGAAGCAGGAGTCACCCCTCCACTTT.

V and J are TRBV29-1 and TRBJ2-3; a weak D match, TRBD2 (6 bases). Looked up from germline, CDR1 is SQVTM and CDR2 is ANQGSEA. The CDR3 is 16 amino acids. The V end was cut by 7 bases, the J end by 0 bases, with 20 bases between. In DNA, the CDR3 is TGCAGCGCGAGCCCAGCGGGTGGCGCTAGCACAGATACGCAGTATTTT. Its protein product is CSASPAGGASTDTQYF.

The J gene is TRBJ2-7, the V gene TRBV19; tentatively, D is TRBD1 (6 bases). The germline V and J ends were trimmed by 8 bases and 3 bases, with 14 bases remaining between them. From germline, CDR1 is LNHDA and CDR2 SQIVND (reference sequence). The length of the CDR3 is 13 residues. The CDR3 region has the DNA TGTGCCAGTTCTCCTGCACAGGGCTACGAGCAGTACTTC. Its protein product is CASSPAQGYEQYF.

This chain links TRBV28 with TRBJ1-1, with D uncertain. With 3 bases removed from V and 1 base from J, the gap between germline ends came to 9 bases. Germline V gives CDR1 MDHEN, CDR2 SYDVKM. This CDR3 has 14 residues. The CDR3 DNA sequence: TGTGCCAGCAGTTTGACCGGCACGAACACTGAAGCTTTCTTT. Its translation: CASSLTGTNTEAFF. The full variable domain, completed using reference TRBV28 and TRBJ1-1, is DVKVTQSSRYLVKRTGEKVFLECVQDMDHENMFWYRQDPGLGLRLIYFSYDVKMKEKGDIPEGYSVSREKKERFSLILESASTNQTSMYLCASSLTGTNTEAFFGQGTRLTVV.

This rearrangement joins TRBV6-2 or TRBV6-3 to TRBJ2-7; D remains unclear. CDR3 size: 16 residues. Trimming left V 6 bases short and J 3 bases short, with 21 bases between. CDR1 MNHEY and CDR2 SVGEGT come from the germline V gene. In DNA, the CDR3 is TGTGCCAGCAGCCCCCGGCGGTTCACGACCAACTACGAGCAGTACTTC. Protein sequence: CASSPRRFTTNYEQYF.

V usage is TRBV4-1 and J usage is TRBJ1-5, with TRBD1 as a possible D gene (5 bases). The CDR3 extends over 15 amino acids. Trimming stripped 3 bases from V and 6 bases from J, with 15 bases between. From germline, CDR1 is MGHRA and CDR2 YSYEKL. The CDR3 is CASSQERGVAQPQHF. The CDR3 nucleotides read TGCGCCAGCAGCCAGGAAAGAGGGGTGGCTCAGCCCCAGCATTTT.

This clone was seen once. This chain links TRBV27 with TRBJ1-2, with TRBD1 identical over 7 bases. This CDR3 is built from 12 residues. The ends lost 6 bases at V and 4 bases at J; junction bases unmatched: 2. The germline gives CDR1 MNHEY, CDR2 SMNVEV (reference sequence). CDR3 region: CASRTGFYGYTF. The CDR3 DNA follows: TGTGCCAGCAGGACAGGGTTCTATGGCTACACCTTC.

The chain couples TRBV28 to TRBJ2-1, with D perhaps being TRBD1 or TRBD2 (5 bases each). The germline V gene encodes CDR1 MDHEN and CDR2 SYDVKM. The V gene lost 8 bases and the J gene lost 4 bases, with 15 bases spanning the gap. The CDR3 extends over 14 amino acids. The CDR3 region has the DNA TGTGCCAGCGGGGGAGCGAGCACTTACAATGAGCAGTTCTTC. It is translated as CASGGASTYNEQFF.

The chain carries TRBV14 and TRBJ2-7; TRBD1 matches at 10 bases. V shed 4 bases, J shed 7 bases, and the junction held 13 bases outside the gene matches. Looked up from germline, CDR1 is SGHDN and CDR2 is FVKESK. CDR3 size: 16 residues. The CDR3 here is CASSRFGQGVFWEQYF. DNA for the CDR3: TGTGCCAGCAGCCGATTCGGACAGGGGGTCTTCTGGGAGCAGTACTTC.

This chain uses TRBV9 with TRBJ2-7; 7 bases map to TRBD2. Germline lookup yields CDR1 SGDLS and CDR2 YYNGEE. The CDR3 runs 13 residues. V lost 4 bases to trimming and J lost 3 bases; unmatched junction nucleotides: 4. The CDR3 DNA reads as TGTGCCAGCAGCCCCGGGGGGAACTACGAGCAGTACTTC. Translated: CASSPGGNYEQYF. The variable domain in full, completed from reference TRBV9 and TRBJ2-7, reads DSGVTQTPKHLITATGQRVTLRCSPRSGDLSVYWYQQSLDQGLQFLIQYYNGEERAKGNILERFSAQQFPDLHSELNLSSLELGDSALYFCASSPGGNYEQYFGPGTRLTVT.

The J gene is TRBJ2-7, the V gene TRBV10-1; D is ambiguous. This CDR3 region has 15 residues. Trimming removed 8 bases from V and 3 bases from J, with 20 bases in between. In germline, CDR1 is WNHNN, CDR2 SYGVQD (reference sequence). The CDR3 DNA reads TGCGCCAGCCTGATGGGCATAAGGGCCCACTACGAGCAGTACTTC. This encodes CASLMGIRAHYEQYF.

The chain is built from TRBV5-1 and TRBJ2-7; 13 bases line up with TRBD2. The ends lost 5 bases at V and 6 bases at J; junction bases unmatched: 5. This CDR3 region has 14 residues. Germline lookup yields CDR1 SGHRS and CDR2 YFSETQ. DNA for the CDR3: TGCGCCAGCAGTTGGACTAGCGGGAGCGTCGAGCAGTACTTC. Its translation: CASSWTSGSVEQYF.

V is TRBV19 and J is TRBJ1-4; the D is unclear. The V gene's germline CDR1 is LNHDA and CDR2 SQIVND (reference sequence). Deletions cut 5 bases from V and 0 bases from J, with 16 bases between. The CDR3 totals 17 residues. The CDR3 is CASSPGVGPTTNEKLFF. The CDR3 nucleotides are TGTGCCAGTAGTCCCGGCGTCGGCCCCACAACTAATGAAAAACTGTTTTTT.

This rearrangement joins TRBV19 to TRBJ1-1; D unresolved. This CDR3 comprises 14 residues. The V gene lost 1 base and the J gene lost 0 bases, with 6 bases spanning the gap. Germline lookup yields CDR1 LNHDA and CDR2 SQIVND (reference sequence). The CDR3: CASSIGPMNTEAFF. CDR3 coding DNA: TGTGCCAGTAGTATAGGACCCATGAACACTGAAGCTTTCTTT.